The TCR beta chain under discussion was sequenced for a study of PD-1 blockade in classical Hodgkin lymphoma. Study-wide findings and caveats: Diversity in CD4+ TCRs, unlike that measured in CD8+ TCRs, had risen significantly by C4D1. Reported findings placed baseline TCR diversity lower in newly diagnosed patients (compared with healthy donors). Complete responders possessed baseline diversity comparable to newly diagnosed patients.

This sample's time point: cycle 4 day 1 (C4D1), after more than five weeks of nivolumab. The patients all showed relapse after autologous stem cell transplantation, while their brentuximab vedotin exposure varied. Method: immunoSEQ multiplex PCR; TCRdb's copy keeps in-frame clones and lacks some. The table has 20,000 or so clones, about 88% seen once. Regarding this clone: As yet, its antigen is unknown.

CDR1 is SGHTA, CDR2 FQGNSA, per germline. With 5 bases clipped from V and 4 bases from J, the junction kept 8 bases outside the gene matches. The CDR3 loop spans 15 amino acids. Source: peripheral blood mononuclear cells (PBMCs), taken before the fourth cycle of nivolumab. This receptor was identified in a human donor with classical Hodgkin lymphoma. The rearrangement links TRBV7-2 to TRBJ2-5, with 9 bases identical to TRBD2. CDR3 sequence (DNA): TGTGCCAGCAGCCCTTTAGCGGGAGTCATAGAGACCCAGTACTTC. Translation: CASSPLAGVIETQYF.